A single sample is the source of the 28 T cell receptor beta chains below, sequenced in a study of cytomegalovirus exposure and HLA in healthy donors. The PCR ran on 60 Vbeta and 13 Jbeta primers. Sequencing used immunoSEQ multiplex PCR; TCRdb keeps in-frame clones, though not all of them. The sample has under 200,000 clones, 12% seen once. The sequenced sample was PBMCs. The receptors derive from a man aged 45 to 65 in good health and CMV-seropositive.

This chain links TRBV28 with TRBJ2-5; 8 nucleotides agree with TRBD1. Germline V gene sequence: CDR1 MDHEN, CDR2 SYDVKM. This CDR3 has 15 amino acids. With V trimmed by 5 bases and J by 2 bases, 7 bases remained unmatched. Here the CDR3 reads CASSAGGAPQETQYF. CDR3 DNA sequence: TGTGCCAGCAGTGCAGGGGGCGCGCCGCAAGAGACCCAGTACTTC.

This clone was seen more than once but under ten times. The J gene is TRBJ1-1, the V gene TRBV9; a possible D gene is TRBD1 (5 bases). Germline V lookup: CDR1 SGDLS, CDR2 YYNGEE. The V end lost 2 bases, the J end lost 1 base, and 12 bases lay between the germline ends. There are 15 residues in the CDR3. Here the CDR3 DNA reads TGTGCCAGCAGCGTGGGGGGGGTCCAGAACACTGAAGCTTTCTTT. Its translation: CASSVGGVQNTEAFF.

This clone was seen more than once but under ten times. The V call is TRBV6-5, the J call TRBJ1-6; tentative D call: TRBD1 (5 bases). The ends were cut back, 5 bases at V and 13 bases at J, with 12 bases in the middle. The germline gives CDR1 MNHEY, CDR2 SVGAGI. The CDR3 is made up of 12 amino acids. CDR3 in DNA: TGTGCCAGCAGTCCTGGCGGGACCCCCCTCCACTTT. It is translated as CASSPGGTPLHF.

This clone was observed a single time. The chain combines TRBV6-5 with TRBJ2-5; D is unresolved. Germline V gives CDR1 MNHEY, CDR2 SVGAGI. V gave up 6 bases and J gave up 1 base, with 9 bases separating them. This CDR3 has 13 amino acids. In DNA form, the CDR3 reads TGTGCCAGCAGCCCCGGGTTCCAAGAGACCCAGTACTTC. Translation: CASSPGFQETQYF.

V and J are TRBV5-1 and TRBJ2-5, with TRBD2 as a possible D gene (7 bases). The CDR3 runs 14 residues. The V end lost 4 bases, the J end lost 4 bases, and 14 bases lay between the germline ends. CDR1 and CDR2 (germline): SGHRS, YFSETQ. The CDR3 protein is CASSRGAEGETQYF. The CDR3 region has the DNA TGCGCCAGCAGCCGGGGGGCCGAGGGAGAGACCCAGTACTTC.

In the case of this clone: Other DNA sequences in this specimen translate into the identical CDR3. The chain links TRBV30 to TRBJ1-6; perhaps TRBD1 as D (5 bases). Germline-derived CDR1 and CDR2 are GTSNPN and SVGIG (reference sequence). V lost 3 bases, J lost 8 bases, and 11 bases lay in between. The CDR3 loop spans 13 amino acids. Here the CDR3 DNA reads TGTGCCTGGAGGGAGGCGGGGGATTCACCCCTCCACTTT. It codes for CAWREAGDSPLHF.

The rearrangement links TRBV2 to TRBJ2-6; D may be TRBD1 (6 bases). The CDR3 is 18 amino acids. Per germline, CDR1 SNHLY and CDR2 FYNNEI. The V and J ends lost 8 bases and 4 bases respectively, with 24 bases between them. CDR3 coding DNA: TGTGCCAGCGGAAGCTCCGGGACATCCAGCTTCGGGGCCAACGTCCTGACTTTC. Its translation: CASGSSGTSSFGANVLTF.

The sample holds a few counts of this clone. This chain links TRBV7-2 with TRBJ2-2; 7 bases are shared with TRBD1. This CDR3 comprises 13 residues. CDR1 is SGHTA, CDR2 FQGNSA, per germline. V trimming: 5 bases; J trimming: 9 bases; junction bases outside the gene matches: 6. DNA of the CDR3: TGTGCCAGCAGCGGGGCAGGGGGACGGGAGCTGTTTTTT. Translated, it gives CASSGAGGRELFF.

The CDR3 DNA sequence: TGTGCCTGGAGATCTACGAGGCGGGCCGAGCAGTACTTC. Protein sequence: CAWRSTRRAEQYF. The chain employs TRBV30 and TRBJ2-7, with D maybe TRBD2 (5 bases). Germline-derived CDR1 and CDR2 are GTSNPN and SVGIG (reference sequence). With 3 bases removed from V and 6 bases from J, the gap between germline ends came to 15 bases. The CDR3 sequence is 13 residues long.

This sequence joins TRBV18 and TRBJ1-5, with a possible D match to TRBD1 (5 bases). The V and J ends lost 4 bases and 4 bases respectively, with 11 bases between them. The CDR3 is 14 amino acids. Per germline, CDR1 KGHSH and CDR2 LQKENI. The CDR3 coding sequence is TGTGCCAGCTCACAGGCAGGGCTTAATCAGCCCCAGCATTTT. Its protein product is CASSQAGLNQPQHF.

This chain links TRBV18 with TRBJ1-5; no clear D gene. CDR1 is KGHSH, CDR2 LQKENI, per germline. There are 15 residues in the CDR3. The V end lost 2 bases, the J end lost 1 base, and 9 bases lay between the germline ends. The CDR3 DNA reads TGTGCCAGCTCACCAGAGGGAAGAAGCAATCAGCCCCAGCATTTT. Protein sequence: CASSPEGRSNQPQHF.

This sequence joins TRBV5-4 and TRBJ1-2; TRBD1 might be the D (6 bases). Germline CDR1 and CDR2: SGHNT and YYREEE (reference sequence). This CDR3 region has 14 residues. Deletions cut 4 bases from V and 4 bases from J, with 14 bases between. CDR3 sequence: CASSLDRRSYGYTF. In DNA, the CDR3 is TGTGCCAGCAGCCTTGACAGGCGTTCCTATGGCTACACCTTC.

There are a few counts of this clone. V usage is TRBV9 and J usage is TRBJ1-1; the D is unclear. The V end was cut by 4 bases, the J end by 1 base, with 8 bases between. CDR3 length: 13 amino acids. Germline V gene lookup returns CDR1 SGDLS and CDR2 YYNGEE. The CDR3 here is CASSPPRNTEAFF. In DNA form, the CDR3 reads TGTGCCAGCAGCCCCCCCCGGAACACTGAAGCTTTCTTT. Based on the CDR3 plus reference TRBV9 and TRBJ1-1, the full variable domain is DSGVTQTPKHLITATGQRVTLRCSPRSGDLSVYWYQQSLDQGLQFLIQYYNGEERAKGNILERFSAQQFPDLHSELNLSSLELGDSALYFCASSPPRNTEAFFGQGTRLTVV.

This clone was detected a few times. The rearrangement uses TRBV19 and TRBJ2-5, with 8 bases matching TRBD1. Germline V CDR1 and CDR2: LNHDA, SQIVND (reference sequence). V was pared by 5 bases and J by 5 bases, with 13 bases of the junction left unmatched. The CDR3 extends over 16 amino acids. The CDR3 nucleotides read TGTGCCAGTAGTTCTGGCCGAGACAGGGGTAGGGAGACCCAGTACTTC. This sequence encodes CASSSGRDRGRETQYF.

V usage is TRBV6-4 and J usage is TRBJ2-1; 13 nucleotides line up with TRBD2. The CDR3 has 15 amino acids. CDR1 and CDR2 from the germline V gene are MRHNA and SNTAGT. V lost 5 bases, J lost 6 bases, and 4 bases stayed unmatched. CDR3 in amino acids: CASSLTSGGRNEQFF. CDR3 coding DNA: TGTGCCAGCAGTTTGACTAGCGGGGGGCGCAATGAGCAGTTCTTC.

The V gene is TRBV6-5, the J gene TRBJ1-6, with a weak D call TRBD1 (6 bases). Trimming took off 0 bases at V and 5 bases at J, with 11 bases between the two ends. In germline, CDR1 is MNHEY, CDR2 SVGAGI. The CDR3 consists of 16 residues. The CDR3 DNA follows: TGTGCCAGCAGTTACTCTGGGGGGGCCGATAATTCACCCCTCCACTTT. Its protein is CASSYSGGADNSPLHF.

As DNA, the CDR3 is TGCGCCAGCAGCCAAACCACAGGGAACACTGAAGCTTTCTTT. Its translation is CASSQTTGNTEAFF. The chain has TRBV4-3 and TRBJ1-1; D may be TRBD1 (5 bases). Per the germline V gene, CDR1 is LGHNA and CDR2 is YSLEER. The CDR3 is 14 residues long. Trimming shortened V by 2 bases and J by 1 base, and 8 bases separated the two germline ends.

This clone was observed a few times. CDR3 DNA sequence: TGTGCCTGGAGGGGACAGGGGTTAAGGGATGAGCAGTTCTTC. This encodes CAWRGQGLRDEQFF. This chain joins TRBV30 and TRBJ2-1; 10 bases map to TRBD1. The germline V gene encodes CDR1 GTSNPN and CDR2 SVGIG (reference sequence). V lost 3 bases to trimming and J lost 8 bases; unmatched junction nucleotides: 7. The CDR3 totals 14 residues.

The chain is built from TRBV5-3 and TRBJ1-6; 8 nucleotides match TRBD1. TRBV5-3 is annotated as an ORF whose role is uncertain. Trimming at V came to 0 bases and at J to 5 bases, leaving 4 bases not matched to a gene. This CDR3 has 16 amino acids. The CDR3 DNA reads TGTGCCAGAAGCTTGGACAGGGGGGGACATAATTCACCCCTCCACTTT. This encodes CARSLDRGGHNSPLHF.

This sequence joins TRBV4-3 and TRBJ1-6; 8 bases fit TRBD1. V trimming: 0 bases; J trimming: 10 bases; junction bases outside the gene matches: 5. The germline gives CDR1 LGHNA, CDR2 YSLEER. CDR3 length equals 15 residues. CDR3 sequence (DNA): TGCGCCAGCAGCCAAGATGGCAGGGGGCAATCACCCCTCCACTTT. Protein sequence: CASSQDGRGQSPLHF.

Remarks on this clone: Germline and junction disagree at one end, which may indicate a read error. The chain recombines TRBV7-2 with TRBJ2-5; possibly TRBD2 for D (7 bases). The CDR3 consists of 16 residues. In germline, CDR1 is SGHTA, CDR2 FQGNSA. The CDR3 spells CASSLTRGAAQKTQYF. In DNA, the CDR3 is TGTGCCAGCAGCTTAACTCGGGGGGCGGCCCAAAAGACCCAGTACTTC.

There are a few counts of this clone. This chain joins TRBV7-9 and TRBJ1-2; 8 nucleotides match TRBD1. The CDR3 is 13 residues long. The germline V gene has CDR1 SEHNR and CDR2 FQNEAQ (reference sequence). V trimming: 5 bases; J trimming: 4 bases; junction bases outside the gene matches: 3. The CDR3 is CASSQGAGYGYTF. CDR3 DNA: TGTGCCAGCAGCCAGGGGGCTGGCTATGGCTACACCTTC.

Here the CDR3 DNA reads TGTGCCAGCTCACACGTCGGATCGGGAAACTATGGCTACACCTTC. It codes for CASSHVGSGNYGYTF. The chain employs TRBV18 and TRBJ1-2; no reliable D call. Germline V gene data show CDR1 as KGHSH and CDR2 as LQKENI. V shed 4 bases and J shed 2 bases, with 14 bases lying between them. The CDR3 contains 15 residues.

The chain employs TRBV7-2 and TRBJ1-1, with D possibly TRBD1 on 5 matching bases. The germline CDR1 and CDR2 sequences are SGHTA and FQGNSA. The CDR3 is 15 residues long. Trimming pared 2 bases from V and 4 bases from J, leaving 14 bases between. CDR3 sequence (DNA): TGTGCCAGCAGCTTACGTACCGGGGGGGGCACTGAAGCTTTCTTT. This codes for CASSLRTGGGTEAFF.

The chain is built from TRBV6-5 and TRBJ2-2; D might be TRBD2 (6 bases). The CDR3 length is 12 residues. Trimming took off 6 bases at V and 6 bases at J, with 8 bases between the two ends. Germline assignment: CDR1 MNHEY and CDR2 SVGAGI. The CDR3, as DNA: TGTGCCAGCAGACTAGCCGCCGGGGAGCTGTTTTTT. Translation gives CASRLAAGELFF.

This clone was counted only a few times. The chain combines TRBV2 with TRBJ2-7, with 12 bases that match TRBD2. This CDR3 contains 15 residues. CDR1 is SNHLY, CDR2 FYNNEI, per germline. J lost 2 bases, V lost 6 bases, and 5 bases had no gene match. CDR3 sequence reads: CASSLLAGGPYEQYF. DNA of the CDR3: TGTGCCAGCAGCCTCCTAGCGGGGGGGCCCTACGAGCAGTACTTC.

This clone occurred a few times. DNA for the CDR3: TGTGCCAGCAGCTTATTCGGGGGGTCCTCCTACGAGCAGTACTTC. This translates into CASSLFGGSSYEQYF. The chain uses TRBV7-3 and TRBJ2-7, with TRBD2 matching over 7 bases. Germline CDR1 and CDR2: SGHTA and FQGTGA. The CDR3 contains 15 residues. The trim removed 2 bases at V and 0 bases at J, leaving 4 bases unmatched.

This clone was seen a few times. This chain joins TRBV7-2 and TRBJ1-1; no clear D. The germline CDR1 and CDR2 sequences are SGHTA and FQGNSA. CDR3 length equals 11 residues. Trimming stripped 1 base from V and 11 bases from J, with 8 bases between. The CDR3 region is CASSLVLQAFF. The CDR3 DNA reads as TGTGCCAGCAGCTTAGTTTTACAGGCTTTCTTT.